The entry below gives a single T cell receptor (beta chain) sequence along with its context. The sample comes from a study of blood T cell repertoires in COVID-19. Sequenced by immunoSEQ multiplex PCR; TCRdb stores in-frame clones only, minus some. The table lists about 70,000 clones, 70% to 90% of them singletons. V trimming: 6 bases; J trimming: 4 bases; junction bases outside the gene matches: 7. Looked up from germline, CDR1 is SGDLS and CDR2 is YYNGEE. The CDR3 totals 15 residues. The source is a human donor in a cohort sampled during active COVID-19. Sequencing used peripheral blood. The genes are TRBV9 and TRBJ2-1; 10 bases match TRBD1. The CDR3 is CASTAPGQGYNEQFF. In nucleotides, the CDR3 is TGTGCCAGCACCGCGCCGGGACAGGGGTACAATGAGCAGTTCTTC. Combining the CDR3 with reference TRBV9 and TRBJ2-1 gives the whole variable domain DSGVTQTPKHLITATGQRVTLRCSPRSGDLSVYWYQQSLDQGLQFLIQYYNGEERAKGNILERFSAQQFPDLHSELNLSSLELGDSALYFCASTAPGQGYNEQFFGPGTRLTVL.